Detailed here is one T cell receptor (beta chain). Its target is unknown. TCRdb reprocessed the multiplex PCR reads with MiXCR, giving one entry per CDR3 protein. The sample contains under 300,000 distinct CDR3 sequences, about 34% of which appear only once. CDR3 length equals 14 residues. The V end lost 6 bases, the J end lost 8 bases, and 17 bases lay between the germline ends. The germline CDR1 and CDR2 sequences are SNHLY and FYNNEI. The data were obtained in a study of breast tumors, draining lymph nodes, adjacent tissues. Overall study findings and caveats: Data only fit, rather than demonstrated, lymph node origin of most tumor T cells. Most tumor T cells seemingly derive from lymph node, then expand in tumor. Tumor repertoires ranked between lymph nodes and nontumor tissue in diversity, with V and J gene preferences.

Samples came from axillary lymph nodes draining the breast cancer. The origin of this receptor is a female donor with breast cancer. Some clones in this sample may be carry-over from other donors' samples. The rearrangement links TRBV2 to TRBJ1-3; D is possibly TRBD1 (5 bases). Sample: axillary lymph node tissue. The CDR3 loop is CASRADTYGYTIYF. For the CDR3, the DNA is TGTGCCAGCAGGGCGGACACCTATGGCTACACCATATATTTT. Full variable domain (remainder filled in from reference TRBV2 and TRBJ1-3): EPEVTQTPSHQVTQMGQEVILRCVPISNHLYFYWYRQILGQKVEFLVSFYNNEISEKSEIFDDQFSVERPDGSNFTLKIRSTKLEDSAMYFCASRADTYGYTIYFGEGSWLTVV.